These 20 T cell receptor beta chains originate from one sample sequenced in a study of Graves' ophthalmopathy and Graves' hyperthyroidism. RNA transcripts provided the template for amplifying TCR beta CDR3 regions. An opening RT-PCR round employed HTBI primers and preceded a second-round multiplex PCR. Using its own MiXCR run on the multiplex PCR reads, TCRdb lists one record per CDR3 protein. The table records 200,000 to 250,000 distinct CDR3 sequences, 40% to 50% of them present only once. Specimen: peripheral blood. The receptors derive from an adult man with Graves' ophthalmopathy.

This clonotype was recorded many times. DNA of the CDR3: TGTGCCACCTCAACTAGCGGGACATCCTACGAGCAGTACTTC. It is translated as CATSTSGTSYEQYF. This chain connects TRBV24-1 to TRBJ2-7; TRBD2 aligns across 10 bases. V was pared by 9 bases and J by 1 base, with 5 bases of the junction left unmatched. CDR3 length equals 14 residues. CDR1 is KGHDR and CDR2 is SFDVKD in the germline V gene.

This chain's CDR3 is CASSESGQNQPQHF. The DNA of the CDR3 is TGTGCCAGCAGTGAGTCGGGACAAAATCAGCCCCAGCATTTT. The V gene is TRBV2, the J gene TRBJ1-5; D is perhaps TRBD1 (6 bases). The CDR3 has 14 amino acids. The germline V and J ends were trimmed by 3 bases and 4 bases, with 10 bases remaining between them. The germline V gene has CDR1 SNHLY and CDR2 FYNNEI.

The table lists this clonotype with a few counts. At one end, the junction sequence differs from germline, possibly due to a read error. J is TRBJ2-7 and V is TRBV7-7; TRBD2 is a possible D gene (6 bases). The CDR3 extends over 14 amino acids. The germline CDR1 and CDR2 sequences are SSHAT and FNYEAQ (reference sequence). CDR3 sequence reads: CASSLADGSYEQYF. The DNA for the CDR3 is TGTGCTAGCAGCTTAGCGGACGGCTCCTACGAGCAGTACTTC.

A word on this clonotype: A much larger clone is a single base away; this may be a read error. The chain carries TRBV10-3 and TRBJ1-5; D possibly corresponds to TRBD1 (5 bases). Germline V gene data show CDR1 as ENHRY and CDR2 as SYGVKD. V lost 10 bases and J lost 7, with 14 bases in between. The CDR3 extends over 12 amino acids. CDR3 bases: TGTGCCAGCGGTTCGGCAGGGCAGCCCCAGCATTTT. Amino acid sequence: CASGSAGQPQHF.

This clonotype appeared a few times. V usage is TRBV10-3 and J usage is TRBJ2-5; TRBD2 matches at 9 bases. The V segment lost 10 bases and the J segment 4 bases; nucleotides outside the gene matches: 10. Germline assignment: CDR1 ENHRY and CDR2 SYGVKD. This CDR3 has 14 residues. CDR3 residues: CATRGLAGSETQYF. CDR3 in DNA: TGTGCCACCAGAGGGCTAGCGGGATCAGAGACCCAGTACTTC.

This clonotype came up once. This rearrangement joins TRBV24-1 to TRBJ1-1, with TRBD1 as a possible D gene (5 bases). The CDR3 runs to 14 residues. V was shortened by 4 bases and J by 6 bases, with 14 bases between the two germline ends. Germline lookup yields CDR1 KGHDR and CDR2 SFDVKD. The CDR3 is CATSESGGSPEAFF. The CDR3 DNA is TGTGCCACCAGTGAGAGTGGGGGGTCCCCTGAAGCTTTCTTT.

The chain is built from TRBV7-8 and TRBJ2-7; D is undetermined. The CDR3 has 12 amino acids. Germline V gives CDR1 SGHVS, CDR2 FQNEAQ. V lost 6 bases to trimming and J lost 2 bases, with 8 bases between them. This chain's CDR3 is CASSQRTYEQYF. The CDR3 DNA is TGTGCCAGCAGTCAGAGGACCTACGAGCAGTACTTC. Full variable domain (missing parts from reference TRBV7-8 and TRBJ2-7): GAGVSQSPRYKVAKRGQDVALRCDPISGHVSLFWYQQALGQGPEFLTYFQNEAQLDKSGLPSDRFFAERPEGSVSTLKIQRTQQEDSAVYLCASSQRTYEQYFGPGTRLTVT.

A note on this clonotype: The junction shows a germline mismatch at one end, possibly a read error. The V gene is TRBV5-1, the J gene TRBJ2-2; the D gene is possibly TRBD2 (6 bases). CDR1 SGHRS and CDR2 YFSETQ come from the germline V gene. The length of the CDR3 is 16 residues. The CDR3 coding sequence is TGCGCCAGCAGCTTGGAGGCGGGCCGGAACACCGGGGGGCTGTTTTTT. It yields the protein CASSLEAGRNTGGLFF.

The chain combines TRBV5-4 with TRBJ1-2, with 10 bases identical to TRBD1. Germline V gene lookup returns CDR1 SGHNT and CDR2 YYREEE (reference sequence). V lost 4 bases, J lost 5 bases, and 5 bases stayed unmatched. The CDR3 covers 14 residues. The CDR3 loop reads CASSAGQGTYGYTF. For the CDR3, the DNA is TGTGCCAGCAGCGCGGGACAGGGGACATATGGCTACACCTTC. The whole variable domain, remainder taken from reference TRBV5-4 and TRBJ1-2, is ETGVTQSPTHLIKTRGQQVTLRCSSQSGHNTVSWYQQALGQGPQFIFQYYREEENGRGNFPPRFSGLQFPNYSSELNVNALELDDSALYLCASSAGQGTYGYTFGSGTRLTVV.

The J gene is TRBJ1-1, the V gene TRBV7-8; D not certain. The germline V and J ends were trimmed by 6 bases and 2 bases, with 4 bases remaining between them. This CDR3 contains 11 residues. Germline CDR1 SGHVS, CDR2 FQNEAQ. DNA of the CDR3: TGTGCCAGCAGACACAACACTGAAGCTTTCTTT. This gives the protein CASRHNTEAFF.

The rearrangement joins TRBV7-8 to TRBJ2-5; possibly TRBD2 for D (6 bases). V was cut by 0 bases and J by 5 bases, with 10 bases left in between. CDR1 and CDR2 from the germline V gene are SGHVS and FQNEAQ. CDR3 length: 14 residues. As DNA, the CDR3 is TGTGCCAGCAGCTTAGCCGCGGGGAGGGAGACCCAGTACTTC. Its translation: CASSLAAGRETQYF.

The rearrangement uses TRBV10-3 and TRBJ2-7; 10 positions match TRBD2. Germline CDR1 and CDR2: ENHRY and SYGVKD. The CDR3 has 15 amino acids. The junction had 6 bases not matched to a gene; V was cut back by 4 bases and J by 3 bases. CDR3: CAISVVPSGSYEQYF. The CDR3 nucleotides are TGTGCCATCAGTGTCGTCCCTAGCGGGAGCTACGAGCAGTACTTC.

The genes are TRBV19 and TRBJ2-5; D uncertain. Germline loops: CDR1 LNHDA, CDR2 SQIVND (reference sequence). This CDR3 has 13 residues. V lost 2 bases and J lost 3, with 7 bases in between. The CDR3, as DNA: TGTGCCAGTAGTATACACAGTGAAGAGACCCAGTACTTC. The encoded protein is CASSIHSEETQYF. Complete variable domain (other parts from reference TRBV19 and TRBJ2-5): DGGITQSPKYLFRKEGQNVTLSCEQNLNHDAMYWYRQDPGQGLRLIYYSQIVNDFQKGDIAEGYSVSREKKESFPLTVTSAQKNPTAFYLCASSIHSEETQYFGPGTRLLVL.

This clonotype occurred a few times. This chain links TRBV11-2 with TRBJ2-7, with 10 bases that match TRBD2. CDR3 length equals 15 residues. The germline V gene has CDR1 SGHAT and CDR2 FQNNGV. V lost 5 bases, J lost 2 bases, and 6 bases stayed unmatched. CDR3 loop: CASSAGLAVPYEQYF. CDR3 nucleotides: TGTGCCAGCAGCGCTGGACTAGCGGTACCCTACGAGCAGTACTTC. The full variable domain, with the rest looked up from reference TRBV11-2 and TRBJ2-7, is EAGVAQSPRYKIIEKRQSVAFWCNPISGHATLYWYQQILGQGPKLLIQFQNNGVVDDSQLPKDRFSAERLKGVDSTLKIQPAKLEDSAVYLCASSAGLAVPYEQYFGPGTRLTVT.

There are many counts of this clonotype. The gene calls are TRBV15 and TRBJ2-5, with a weak D call TRBD2 (5 bases). The V end was cut by 2 bases, the J end by 5 bases, with 12 bases between. Germline V lookup: CDR1 LNHNV, CDR2 YYDKDF (reference sequence). This CDR3 contains 14 residues. The CDR3 bases are TGTGCCACCAGCAGACGGGCAGGCGGGGAGACCCAGTACTTC. It codes for CATSRRAGGETQYF.

This clonotype has more than one count but fewer than ten. This chain joins TRBV10-3 and TRBJ1-6; TRBD1 aligns across 9 bases. Germline assignment: CDR1 ENHRY and CDR2 SYGVKD. CDR3 length equals 15 residues. V lost 10 bases, J lost 5 bases, and 9 bases stayed unmatched. The CDR3: CASRKTGGDNSPLHF. The CDR3 DNA follows: TGTGCCAGCAGGAAGACAGGGGGGGATAATTCACCCCTCCACTTT.

Comments on this clonotype: One junction end disagrees with the germline gene, perhaps due to a read error. The V and J genes are TRBV7-9 and TRBJ1-2; a possible D gene is TRBD1 (6 bases). This CDR3 has 15 amino acids. CDR1 is SEHNR and CDR2 is FQNEAQ in the germline V gene (reference sequence). Written as DNA, the CDR3 is TGCGCCAGCAGCACGGACAGCACTCCTCACTATGGCTACACCTTC. Its protein product is CASSTDSTPHYGYTF.

This clonotype was counted a few times. The genes are TRBV10-3 and TRBJ1-6; 7 bases align to TRBD1. V lost 10 bases to trimming and J lost 9 bases; unmatched junction nucleotides: 9. In germline, CDR1 is ENHRY, CDR2 SYGVKD. This CDR3 spans 13 amino acids. For the CDR3, the DNA is TGTGCCAGCAGCAGCGACAGGGCTTCACCCCTCCACTTT. It yields the protein CASSSDRASPLHF.

This CDR3 is CASSQTGQEEETQYF. CDR3 DNA: TGTGCCAGCAGCCAAACTGGACAGGAGGAAGAGACCCAGTACTTC. The chain has TRBV5-8 and TRBJ2-5, with 7 positions matching TRBD1. This CDR3 spans 15 amino acids. After removal of 4 bases from V and 3 bases from J, the junction contained 9 bases not matched to a gene. Germline V CDR1 and CDR2: SGHTS, YDEGEE.

The genes are TRBV12-3 or TRBV12-4 and TRBJ2-5; D is possibly TRBD2 (6 bases). This CDR3 has 15 residues. The germline V and J ends were trimmed by 4 bases and 4 bases, with 16 bases remaining between them. CDR3 loop: CASSYLRTGGETQYF. CDR3 nucleotide sequence: TGTGCCAGCAGTTACCTCCGGACCGGGGGAGAGACCCAGTACTTC.